This T cell receptor (beta chain) was sequenced for a study of OX40 agonist ivuxolimab in advanced cancers. Study at large: Those enrolled were approximately 78% male, with a mean age of around 60 years and ages from roughly 20 to 85. General study points: Undetermined was the antigen specificity of the expanded peripheral T cells. The study found that CD8+ T cells averaged more expanded clones than CD4+.

V dropped 4 bases and J dropped 3; count of bases not matched to a gene: 3. This CDR3 is 14 amino acids long. Per germline, CDR1 SGHRS and CDR2 YFSETQ. A note on this clone: Antigen: not known.

Generated by immunoSEQ multiplex PCR, the TCRdb table keeps only in-frame clones and is missing some. The sample has about 82,000 clones, approximately 85% seen once. The source of this sequence is an adult with an advanced solid tumor such as melanoma, head and neck, liver or kidney cancer. This material consisted of CD4+ or CD8+ T cells sorted from blood, taken in a trial of the OX40 agonist ivuxolimab. The V and J genes are TRBV5-1 and TRBJ2-7; 11 bases are a match to TRBD1. The CDR3 nucleotides are TGCGCCAGCAGCGTCGGGACAGGGGGCTACGAGCAGTACTTC. Its protein is CASSVGTGGYEQYF.